The 5 T cell receptor beta chains in this list originate from one sample, sequenced in a study of prognosis after radiotherapy for stage I lung cancer (dated by TCRdb to the early 2020s). Instrument on record: Illumina HiSeq 3000. Two rounds of multiplex PCR were used to amplify the TCR beta CDR3 region from genomic DNA. In the first PCR round, primers specific to each TRBV and TRBJ gene were used, and the primer sequences were filed in Chinese patent CN105087789A. The public reads were reprocessed in TCRdb via fastp at Q25 and MiXCR, keeping in-frame beta chains. Rows are combined by CDR3 protein, so each entry shows the most common genes and DNA. This sample holds around 19,000 distinct CDR3 sequences; roughly 53% were observed only once. The ten largest make up approximately 30% of the sample. The sequenced sample was PBMCs, obtained before or after stereotactic body radiation therapy (not recorded which). Receptors were obtained from a donor aged 50 or older with non-small cell lung cancer.

This clonotype was found once. The genes are TRBV28 and TRBJ1-3; D is undetermined. This CDR3 comprises 13 residues. Trimming stripped 6 bases from V and 2 bases from J, with 8 bases between. Germline V gives CDR1 MDHEN, CDR2 SYDVKM. The CDR3 nucleotides are TGTGCCAGCAGCCGACAAACTGGAAACACCATATATTTT. Amino acid sequence: CASSRQTGNTIYF.

In regard to this clonotype: A much larger clone sits a single nucleotide away, making a read error possible. The J gene is TRBJ1-2, the V gene TRBV20-1; weak D call: TRBD1 (6 bases). The CDR3 runs to 13 residues. Germline V CDR1 and CDR2: DFQATT, SNEGSKA (reference sequence). CDR3: CSARDRGGYGYAF. In DNA form, the CDR3 reads TGCAGTGCTAGAGATCGTGGGGGCTATGGCTACGCCTTC.

The chain joins TRBV5-1 to TRBJ2-2; 8 bases fit TRBD2. This CDR3 comprises 15 residues. Per germline, CDR1 SGHRS and CDR2 YFSETQ. V dropped 9 bases and J dropped 7; count of bases not matched to a gene: 14. CDR3 residues: CAITQLAGPGGELFF. The CDR3 nucleotides read TGCGCCATCACCCAATTAGCGGGACCGGGCGGGGAGCTGTTTTTT.

This clonotype was detected many times. J is TRBJ1-6 and V is TRBV2, with TRBD1 matching over 8 bases. The germline V gene has CDR1 SNHLY and CDR2 FYNNEI. This CDR3 is built from 13 residues. The CDR3 DNA reads as TGTGCATCGGACAGGGCCGCGGATTCACCCCTCCACTTT. Amino acid sequence: CASDRAADSPLHF.

J is TRBJ2-7 and V is TRBV28; D is unresolved. The CDR3 is 14 amino acids. With 5 bases removed from V and 6 bases from J, the gap between germline ends came to 17 bases. CDR1 and CDR2 (germline): MDHEN, SYDVKM. The CDR3 region is CASSPLRVGSEQYF. The CDR3, as DNA: TGTGCCAGCAGTCCCCTTCGGGTAGGGTCCGAGCAGTACTTC. Full variable domain (rest looked up from reference TRBV28 and TRBJ2-7): DVKVTQSSRYLVKRTGEKVFLECVQDMDHENMFWYRQDPGLGLRLIYFSYDVKMKEKGDIPEGYSVSREKKERFSLILESASTNQTSMYLCASSPLRVGSEQYFGPGTRLTVT.